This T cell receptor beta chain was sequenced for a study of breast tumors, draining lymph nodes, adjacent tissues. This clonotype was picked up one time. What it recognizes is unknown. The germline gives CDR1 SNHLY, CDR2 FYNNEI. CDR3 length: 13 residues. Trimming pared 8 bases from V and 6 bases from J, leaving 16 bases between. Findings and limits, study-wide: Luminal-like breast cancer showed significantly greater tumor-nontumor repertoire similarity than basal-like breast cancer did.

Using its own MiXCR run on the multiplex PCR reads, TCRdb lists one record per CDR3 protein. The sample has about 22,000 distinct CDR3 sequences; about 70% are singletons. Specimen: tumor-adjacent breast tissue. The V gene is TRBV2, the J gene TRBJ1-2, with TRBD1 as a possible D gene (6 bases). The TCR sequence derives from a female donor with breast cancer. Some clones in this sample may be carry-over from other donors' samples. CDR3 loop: CASGSRGRDGYTF. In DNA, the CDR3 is TGTGCCAGCGGATCCAGGGGCAGGGATGGCTACACCTTC.